Listed below are T cell receptor beta chains from one sample, sequenced in a study of CD8 T cells in Susac syndrome. TCRdb processed the immunoSEQ multiplex PCR reads anew with MiXCR; each CDR3 protein has one entry. This sample yields over 100,000 distinct CDR3 sequences, of which just over 95% are seen a single time; less than 0.15% belongs to the top ten. Sequences were obtained from CD4+ T cells from PBMCs. These receptors were collected from a human donor with Susac syndrome. CDR3s include the opening cysteine and the closing phenylalanine or tryptophan. The order of the fields is D gene, clone size, J gene, V gene, CDR3 DNA, CDR3 protein. A D gene is named only where the DNA matches it firmly. Rows may omit the clone size; those that give it use once, few, many or a size class.

>NA|NA|TRBJ1-2|TRBV12-3/TRBV12-4
TGTGCCAGCAGTCCCGACTGGAGCTATGGCTACACCTTC
CASSPDWSYGYTF
>NA|NA|TRBJ2-7|TRBV20-1
TGCAGTGCTAGAGATCCTTATCTCGCCTGGGAGCAGTACTTC
CSARDPYLAWEQYF
>TRBD1|NA|TRBJ2-4|TRBV12-3/TRBV12-4
TGTGCCAGCACCCGAGCGGGACAGGGCGGAAACATTCAGTACTTC
CASTRAGQGGNIQYF
>TRBD1|NA|TRBJ2-1|TRBV11-2
TGTGCCAGCAGCTTAGGACAGGGAAACAATGAGCAGTTCTTC
CASSLGQGNNEQFF
>TRBD2|NA|TRBJ2-1|TRBV15
TGTGCCACCAGCAGAGAGAGCGGGATTCGCAATGAGCAGTTCTTC
CATSRESGIRNEQFF
>NA|NA|TRBJ2-1|TRBV3-1
TGTGCCAGCAGTCGAGAGGGCTTGAGCTCCTACAATGAGCAGTTCTTC
CASSREGLSSYNEQFF
>TRBD1|NA|TRBJ1-5|TRBV7-2
TGTGCCAGCAGCCGACAGGGTTTCAATCAGCCCCAGCATTTT
CASSRQGFNQPQHF
>TRBD1|NA|TRBJ2-7|TRBV20-1
TGCAGTGCTAGGGGCCAGGGGGCCCGCGTCGAGCAGTACTTC
CSARGQGARVEQYF
>TRBD1|NA|TRBJ2-7|TRBV6-5
TGTGCCAGCAGTTACTCACAGGGGGCCCGCGAGCAGTACTTC
CASSYSQGAREQYF
>TRBD1|once|TRBJ1-4|TRBV3-1
TGTGCCAGCAGCTCCCGGGACAGGGGGGATGAAAAACTGTTTTTT
CASSSRDRGDEKLFF
>NA|NA|TRBJ2-7|TRBV18
TGTGCCAGCTCACTAACGACAGGTTTCGGGGGGTACGAGCAGTACTTC
CASSLTTGFGGYEQYF
>TRBD1|NA|TRBJ2-7|TRBV18
TGTGCCAGCTCACCAAAGGGGGCCACCTACGAGCAGTACTTC
CASSPKGATYEQYF
>NA|NA|TRBJ1-1|TRBV29-1
TGCAGCGTTGGCGCAAACATGAACACTGAAGCTTTCTTT
CSVGANMNTEAFF
>NA|NA|TRBJ1-2|TRBV24-1
TGTGCCACCAGTGAACCAGGTCCGGGAAATGGCTACACCTTC
CATSEPGPGNGYTF
>TRBD1|once|TRBJ2-1|TRBV12-3/TRBV12-4
TGTGCCAGCAGTTCCGACAGGGCCGAGCAGTTCTTC
CASSSDRAEQFF
>NA|once|TRBJ2-3|TRBV30
TGTGCCTGGAGTTTTCAGCTTTCCGGGACAGATACGCAGTATTTT
CAWSFQLSGTDTQYF
>TRBD1|NA|TRBJ1-1|TRBV7-9
TGTGCCACTAGACAGGGGTGGACTGAAGCTTTCTTT
CATRQGWTEAFF
>NA|NA|TRBJ2-3|TRBV5-1
TGCGCCAGCAGCCCCGGGACCTCTACAGACACAGATACGCAGTATTTT
CASSPGTSTDTDTQYF
>NA|NA|TRBJ2-1|TRBV2
TGTGCCAGCAGTCAGCGGATGGGGACCAATGAGCAGTTCTTC
CASSQRMGTNEQFF
>NA|NA|TRBJ1-1|TRBV6-2/TRBV6-3
TGTGCCAGCAGTTACTCGTGGGGGGGGACTGAAGCTTTCTTT
CASSYSWGGTEAFF
>NA|once|TRBJ2-1|TRBV7-2
TGTGCCAGCAGCTTACCGCTTACTAGGAACAATGAGCAGTTCTTC
CASSLPLTRNNEQFF
>TRBD2|NA|TRBJ2-1|TRBV4-2
TGTGCCAGCAGCCAAGAGCTAGCGGGAGGTACTATCTACAATGAGCAGTTCTTC
CASSQELAGGTIYNEQFF
>TRBD1|NA|TRBJ2-1|TRBV6-4
TGTGCCAGCAGTAACGGACAGGGCTCCTACAATGAGCAGTTCTTC
CASSNGQGSYNEQFF
>NA|NA|TRBJ2-6|TRBV20-1
TGCAGTGCTAGAGATGTGAGCTCTGGGGCCAACGTCCTGACTTTC
CSARDVSSGANVLTF
>NA|NA|TRBJ2-2|TRBV6-5
TGTGCCAGCAGTTACTCACGTCCCGGGGAGCTGTTTTTT
CASSYSRPGELFF
>TRBD2|NA|TRBJ2-1|TRBV7-9
TGTGCCAGCAGCCAACGACTAGCGGGGAACTACAATGAGCAGTTCTTC
CASSQRLAGNYNEQFF
>NA|NA|TRBJ2-4|TRBV29-1
TGCAGCGTTGAAACAGGGAAGGACATTCAGTACTTC
CSVETGKDIQYF
>TRBD1|NA|TRBJ2-6|TRBV5-6
TGTGCCAGCAGCTTTTTGACAGGGTCCCTGGGGGCCAACGTCCTGACTTTC
CASSFLTGSLGANVLTF
>TRBD2|NA|TRBJ2-1|TRBV29-1
TGCAGCTTAGGACTAGCGGGAGTTGGGGGAAACGACAATGAGCAGTTCTTC
CSLGLAGVGGNDNEQFF
>NA|NA|TRBJ2-1|TRBV6-2/TRBV6-3
TGTGCCAGCAGCCGGGGATACAATGAGCAGTTCTTC
CASSRGYNEQFF
>NA|NA|TRBJ1-1|TRBV20-1
TGCAGTGCTAGACAGGGGTTGACTGAAGCTTTCTTT
CSARQGLTEAFF
>TRBD2|NA|TRBJ2-1|TRBV10-3
TGTGCCACCAATGACCCGGGACGGGAGGGCCACAATGAGCAGTTCTTC
CATNDPGREGHNEQFF
>TRBD2|NA|TRBJ2-1|TRBV15
TGTGCCACCAGCAGAGATCTAAGGACTAGCGGCGATGAGCAGTTCTTC
CATSRDLRTSGDEQFF
>NA|NA|TRBJ2-2|TRBV7-3
TGTGCCAGCAGCGAACAGGGCTGGAACACCGGGGAGCTGTTTTTT
CASSEQGWNTGELFF
>NA|NA|TRBJ2-1|TRBV6-2/TRBV6-3
TGTGCCAGCAGTCCCCTAATTAGCTCCTACAATGAGCAGTTCTTC
CASSPLISSYNEQFF
>TRBD2|NA|TRBJ2-1|TRBV12-3/TRBV12-4
TGTGCCAGCAGTTCCGGGACTAGCGGGAGAGTCTATGAGCAGTTCTTC
CASSSGTSGRVYEQFF
>TRBD2|once|TRBJ2-1|TRBV6-1
TGTGCCAGCAGACTAGCGGGGGGAAAACTTGAGCAGTTCTTC
CASRLAGGKLEQFF